The 18 T cell receptor beta chains presented below share a single source sample, sequenced in a study of OX40 agonist ivuxolimab in advanced cancers. Assay: immunoSEQ multiplex PCR; the TCRdb copy retains only in-frame clones and omits some. This sample has some 80,000 clones, with around four fifths found just once. Sequenced material: CD4+ or CD8+ T cells sorted from blood, taken in a trial of the OX40 agonist ivuxolimab. The source is an adult with an advanced solid tumor such as melanoma, head and neck, liver or kidney cancer.

This chain connects TRBV5-1 to TRBJ1-5, with D possibly matching TRBD1 (5 bases). This CDR3 has 17 amino acids. Trimming cost V 4 bases and J 1 base, with 18 bases left between them. The V gene's germline CDR1 is SGHRS and CDR2 YFSETQ. The CDR3 protein is CASSRLPEGMSNQPQHF. The CDR3 bases are TGCGCCAGCAGCCGACTGCCGGAGGGGATGAGCAATCAGCCCCAGCATTTT.

The gene calls are TRBV7-9 and TRBJ2-3; D gene unclear. From germline, CDR1 is SEHNR and CDR2 FQNEAQ (reference sequence). V was cut by 1 base and J by 0 bases, with 8 bases left in between. This CDR3 is 15 amino acids long. CDR3 loop: CASSLGRVSTDTQYF. CDR3 DNA sequence: TGTGCCAGCAGCTTAGGACGGGTGAGCACAGATACGCAGTATTTT. Drawing the rest from reference TRBV7-9 and TRBJ2-3, the complete variable domain is DTGVSQNPRHKITKRGQNVTFRCDPISEHNRLYWYRQTLGQGPEFLTYFQNEAQLEKSRLLSDRFSAERPKGSFSTLEIQRTEQGDSAMYLCASSLGRVSTDTQYFGPGTRLTVL.

The rearrangement links TRBV11-2 to TRBJ2-3, with 9 positions matching TRBD2. The V and J ends lost 1 base and 2 bases, in that order; junction bases with no gene match: 7. CDR1 is SGHAT and CDR2 is FQNNGV in the germline V gene. The CDR3 runs to 17 residues. CDR3 loop: CASSLVTLAGITDTQYF. Written as DNA, the CDR3 is TGTGCCAGCAGCTTAGTGACTCTAGCGGGGATCACAGATACGCAGTATTTT.

The chain uses TRBV28 and TRBJ1-4; D is perhaps TRBD1 (5 bases). This CDR3 comprises 14 residues. Deletions cut 3 bases from V and 8 bases from J, with 13 bases between. The germline V gene encodes CDR1 MDHEN and CDR2 SYDVKM. This CDR3 reads CASSFQGAGEKLFF. For the CDR3, the DNA is TGTGCCAGCAGTTTCCAAGGGGCCGGCGAAAAACTGTTTTTT. The full variable domain, its missing parts supplied by reference TRBV28 and TRBJ1-4, is DVKVTQSSRYLVKRTGEKVFLECVQDMDHENMFWYRQDPGLGLRLIYFSYDVKMKEKGDIPEGYSVSREKKERFSLILESASTNQTSMYLCASSFQGAGEKLFFGSGTQLSVL.

The chain couples TRBV7-2 to TRBJ2-3, with D uncertain. This CDR3 comprises 14 residues. Germline assignment: CDR1 SGHTA and CDR2 FQGNSA. The ends were cut back, 5 bases at V and 0 bases at J, with 9 bases in the middle. This CDR3 is CASSPETSTDTQYF. The CDR3 DNA reads as TGTGCCAGCAGCCCCGAGACTAGCACAGATACGCAGTATTTT.

This sequence joins TRBV6-6 and TRBJ2-7, with 12 bases that match TRBD2. CDR3 length equals 15 residues. V was pared by 0 bases and J by 3 bases, with 0 bases of the junction left unmatched. The germline CDR1 and CDR2 sequences are MNHNY and SVGAGI (reference sequence). The CDR3 protein is CASSYSTSGSYEQYF. CDR3 sequence (DNA): TGTGCCAGCAGTTACTCGACTAGCGGGAGCTACGAGCAGTACTTC.

This chain joins TRBV7-1 and TRBJ2-7, with TRBD2 identical over 15 bases. TRBV7-1 qualifies as an ORF whose function is uncertain. The CDR3 consists of 17 residues. Trimming cost V 4 bases and J 4 bases; bases outside gene matches: 8. CDR3 residues: CASSWGLAGGLGYEQYF. CDR3 sequence (DNA): TGTGCCAGCAGCTGGGGACTAGCGGGGGGATTAGGGTACGAGCAGTACTTC.

The chain joins TRBV11-2 to TRBJ2-2; D not certain. Germline V gene sequence: CDR1 SGHAT, CDR2 FQNNGV. The CDR3 has 17 amino acids. The V end lost 6 bases, the J end lost 2 bases, and 19 bases lay between the germline ends. CDR3 region: CASRGLRSYGNTGELFF. CDR3 in DNA: TGTGCCAGCAGGGGTTTACGGAGTTACGGTAACACCGGGGAGCTGTTTTTT.

The chain uses TRBV13 and TRBJ1-3; D not resolved. This CDR3 contains 18 residues. V lost 5 bases, J lost 4 bases, and 24 bases lay in between. Germline V gives CDR1 PRHDT, CDR2 FYEKMQ (reference sequence). This chain's CDR3 is CASSEAQEAAGKGNTIYF. CDR3 coding DNA: TGTGCCAGCAGCGAGGCCCAGGAAGCGGCCGGGAAAGGAAACACCATATATTTT.

The table lists this clone with a few counts. The chain recombines TRBV7-9 with TRBJ1-5, with D maybe TRBD1 (5 bases). The CDR3 has 14 residues. The V and J ends lost 5 bases and 7 bases respectively, with 15 bases between them. Looked up from germline, CDR1 is SEHNR and CDR2 is FQNEAQ (reference sequence). CDR3 protein: CASSPEDRGQPQHF. The CDR3 bases are TGTGCCAGCAGCCCCGAAGACAGAGGACAGCCCCAGCATTTT.

The V gene is TRBV19, the J gene TRBJ2-1; the D is unclear. Germline V gene data show CDR1 as LNHDA and CDR2 as SQIVND (reference sequence). With 1 base removed from V and 4 bases from J, the gap between germline ends came to 5 bases. This CDR3 has 13 residues. DNA for the CDR3: TGTGCCAGTAGTATAGGAGCTTACAATGAGCAGTTCTTC. Amino acids: CASSIGAYNEQFF. The variable domain in full, completed from reference TRBV19 and TRBJ2-1, reads DGGITQSPKYLFRKEGQNVTLSCEQNLNHDAMYWYRQDPGQGLRLIYYSQIVNDFQKGDIAEGYSVSREKKESFPLTVTSAQKNPTAFYLCASSIGAYNEQFFGPGTRLTVL.

CDR3 loop: CASSEGTGSYLSLSGANVLTF. CDR3 coding DNA: TGTGCCAGCAGTGAAGGGACAGGGTCCTACCTTTCCCTCTCTGGGGCCAACGTCCTGACTTTC. This chain uses TRBV6-1 with TRBJ2-6; 8 bases fit TRBD1. CDR1 and CDR2 from the germline V gene are MNHNS and SASEGT. The CDR3 covers 21 residues. V was pared by 1 base and J by 0 bases, with 14 bases of the junction left unmatched.

V and J are TRBV7-9 and TRBJ1-5; the D is unclear. The germline V gene encodes CDR1 SEHNR and CDR2 FQNEAQ (reference sequence). CDR3 length: 14 amino acids. Deletions cut 7 bases from V and 1 base from J, with 11 bases between. The CDR3 DNA follows: TGTGCCAGCACCACCCATGGAAGCAATCAGCCCCAGCATTTT. It specifies CASTTHGSNQPQHF.

The V and J genes are TRBV6-1 and TRBJ2-5; 7 nucleotides line up with TRBD2. Germline-derived CDR1 and CDR2 are MNHNS and SASEGT. The CDR3 is made up of 15 amino acids. With V trimmed by 7 bases and J by 5 bases, 13 bases remained unmatched. In DNA, the CDR3 is TGTGCCAGCACCCTAAATCGGGGGAGGGGCGAGACCCAGTACTTC. This codes for CASTLNRGRGETQYF.

The genes are TRBV4-1 and TRBJ2-1; 16 nucleotides line up with TRBD2. Germline lookup yields CDR1 MGHRA and CDR2 YSYEKL. The V segment lost 6 bases and the J segment 7 bases; nucleotides outside the gene matches: 3. The length of the CDR3 is 15 residues. Written as DNA, the CDR3 is TGCGCCAGCAGAACGGGACTAGCGGGAGGGAATGAGCAGTTCTTC. Translation: CASRTGLAGGNEQFF.

This sequence joins TRBV7-5 and TRBJ1-1; TRBD1 reflects the table's D call only, with no check against the DNA. TRBV7-5 is assigned pseudogene status. The CDR3 runs 15 residues. This CDR3 is CARSLGTGIETEAFF. In DNA, the CDR3 is TGTGCCAGAAGCTTGGGGACAGGGATTGAGACTGAAGCTTTCTTT.

The chain combines TRBV6-6 with TRBJ1-2; no definite D call. Trimming pared 3 bases from V and 4 bases from J, leaving 9 bases between. The CDR3 runs 13 residues. Germline V gene sequence: CDR1 MNHNY, CDR2 SVGAGI (reference sequence). CDR3 sequence: CASSYRETYGYTF. DNA of the CDR3: TGTGCCAGCAGTTATAGAGAAACCTATGGCTACACCTTC.

The chain couples TRBV18 to TRBJ1-5; D might be TRBD1 (5 bases). V was shortened by 3 bases and J by 6 bases, with 24 bases between the two germline ends. The CDR3 contains 18 residues. In germline, CDR1 is KGHSH, CDR2 LQKENI. In DNA, the CDR3 is TGTGCCAGCTCACCGTACATTTTGGGGCCAACAGAGGGTCAGCCCCAGCATTTT. Amino acid sequence: CASSPYILGPTEGQPQHF. The whole variable domain, filled in from reference TRBV18 and TRBJ1-5, reads NAGVMQNPRHLVRRRGQEARLRCSPMKGHSHVYWYRQLPEEGLKFMVYLQKENIIDESGMPKERFSAEFPKEGPSILRIQQVVRGDSAAYFCASSPYILGPTEGQPQHFGDGTRLSIL.